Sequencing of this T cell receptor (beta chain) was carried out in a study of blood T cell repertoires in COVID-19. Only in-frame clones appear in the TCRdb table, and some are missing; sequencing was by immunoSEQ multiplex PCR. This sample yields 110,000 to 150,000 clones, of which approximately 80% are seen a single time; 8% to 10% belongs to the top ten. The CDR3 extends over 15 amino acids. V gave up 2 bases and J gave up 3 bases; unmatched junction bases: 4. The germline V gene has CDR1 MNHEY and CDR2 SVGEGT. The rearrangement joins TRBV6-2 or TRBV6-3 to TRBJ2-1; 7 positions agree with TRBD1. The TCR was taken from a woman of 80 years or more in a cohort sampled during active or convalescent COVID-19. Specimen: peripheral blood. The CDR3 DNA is TGTGCCAGCAGTTACCGACAGGGTAACTACAATGAGCAGTTCTTC. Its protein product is CASSYRQGNYNEQFF.